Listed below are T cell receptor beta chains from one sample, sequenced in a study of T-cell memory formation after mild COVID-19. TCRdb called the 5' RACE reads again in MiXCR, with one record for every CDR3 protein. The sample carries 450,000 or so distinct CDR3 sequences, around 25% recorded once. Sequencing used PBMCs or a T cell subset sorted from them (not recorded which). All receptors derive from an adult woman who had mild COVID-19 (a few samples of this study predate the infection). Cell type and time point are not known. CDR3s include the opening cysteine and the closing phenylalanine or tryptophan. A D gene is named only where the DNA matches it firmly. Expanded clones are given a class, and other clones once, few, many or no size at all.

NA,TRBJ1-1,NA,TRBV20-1,TGCAGTGCTAGAGCGAAGGGACCTGAAGCTTTCTTT,CSARAKGPEAFF
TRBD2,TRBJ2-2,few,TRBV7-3,TGTGCCAGCAGCTCCCTCCCTAGCGGGAGTGCCGGGGAGCTGTTTTTT,CASSSLPSGSAGELFF
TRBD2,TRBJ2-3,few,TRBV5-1,TGCGCCAGCAGCGCCATAGCGGGGGGTGACACAGATACGCAGTATTTT,CASSAIAGGDTDTQYF
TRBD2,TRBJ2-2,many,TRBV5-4,TGTGCCAGCAGCAGAACTAGCGGGCCGAACACCGGGGAGCTGTTTTTT,CASSRTSGPNTGELFF
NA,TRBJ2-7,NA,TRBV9,TGTGCCAGCAGCGTAGCCCTAGACTCCGAGCAGTACTTC,CASSVALDSEQYF
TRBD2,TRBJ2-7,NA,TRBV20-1,TGCAGTGCTACCGGACTAGCGGGGGAGTCCTACGAGCAGTACTTC,CSATGLAGESYEQYF
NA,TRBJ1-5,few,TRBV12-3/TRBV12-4,TGTGCCAGCAGTTCCAAGGGCCCCCGCAATCAGCCCCAGCATTTT,CASSSKGPRNQPQHF
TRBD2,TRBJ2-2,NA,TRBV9,TGTGCCAGCAGCGGGACTAGCCGTAGCACCGGGGAGCTGTTTTTT,CASSGTSRSTGELFF
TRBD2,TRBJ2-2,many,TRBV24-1,TGTGCCACCAGTGATTCTCGACTAGCGGGCACCGGGGAGCTGTTTTTT,CATSDSRLAGTGELFF
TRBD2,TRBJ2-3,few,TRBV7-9,TGTGCCAGCACTTTCCCGCGGGAGGCCCACACAGATACGCAGTATTTT,CASTFPREAHTDTQYF
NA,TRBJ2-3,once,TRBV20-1,TGCAGTGCTAGACCAGGGGGGTGGGGCACAGATACGCAGTATTTT,CSARPGGWGTDTQYF
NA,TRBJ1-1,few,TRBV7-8,TGTGCCAGCAGCTTAGTCCTCTACGGGGTGCACACTGAAGCTTTCTTT,CASSLVLYGVHTEAFF
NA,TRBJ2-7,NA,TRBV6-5,TGTGCCAGCAGTTACTCGGGCCAGGGATCCTACGAGCAGTACTTC,CASSYSGQGSYEQYF
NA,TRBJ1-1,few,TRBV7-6,TGTGCCAGCACCCAGGGGTGGAACACTGAAGCTTTCTTT,CASTQGWNTEAFF
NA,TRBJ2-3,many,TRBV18,TGTGCCAGCTCACTCTCCGGGACTAGCACAGATACGCAGTATTTT,CASSLSGTSTDTQYF
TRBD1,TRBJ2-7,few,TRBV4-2,TGTGCCAGCAGCCACCTGCTGGGACAGGGATCTAGGGAGCAGTACTTC,CASSHLLGQGSREQYF
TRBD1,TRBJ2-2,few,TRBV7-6,TGTGCCAGCAGCAGTAGTCCGGGACAGAGTACCGGGGAGCTGTTTTTT,CASSSSPGQSTGELFF
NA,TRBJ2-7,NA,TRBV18,TGTGCCAGCTCACCACGCTATAGCTCCTACGAGCAGTACTTC,CASSPRYSSYEQYF
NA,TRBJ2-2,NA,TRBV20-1,TGCAGTGCTAGAGATTTAGTTACAGGGAACACCGGGGAGCTGTTTTTT,CSARDLVTGNTGELFF
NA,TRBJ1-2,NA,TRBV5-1,TGCGCCAGCAGCTTGGCGCCGGGACAAGGACCTAACTATGGCTACACCTTC,CASSLAPGQGPNYGYTF
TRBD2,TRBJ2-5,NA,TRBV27,TGTGCCAGCAGTGTACTAGCGGCACGTGGTTGGACCCAGTACTTC,CASSVLAARGWTQYF
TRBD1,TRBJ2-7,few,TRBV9,TGTGCCAGCAGCCTCCGGACAGGGGGCAACATCTACGAGCAGTACTTC,CASSLRTGGNIYEQYF
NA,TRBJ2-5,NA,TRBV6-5,TGTGCCAGCGCTTCATCGGGGTTTTCGGGCGAGACCCAGTACTTC,CASASSGFSGETQYF
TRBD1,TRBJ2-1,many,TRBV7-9,TGTGCCAGCAGCCTCCGGGACAGCTTCTACAATGAGCAGTTCTTC,CASSLRDSFYNEQFF
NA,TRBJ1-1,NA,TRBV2,TGTGCCAGCAGTCCCCGGATAGGCCTTCTAATGAACACTGAAGCTTTCTTT,CASSPRIGLLMNTEAFF
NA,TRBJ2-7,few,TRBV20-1,TGCAGTGTTAGCTCCTACGAGCAGTACTTC,CSVSSYEQYF
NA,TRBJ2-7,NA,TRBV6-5,TGTGCCAGCAGTTCGGGACCAACTTTCTCCTACGAGCAGTACTTC,CASSSGPTFSYEQYF
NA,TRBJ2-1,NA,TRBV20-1,TGCAGTGCTAAACTAGCAGAAAAGGCATGGAACAATGAGCAGTTCTTC,CSAKLAEKAWNNEQFF
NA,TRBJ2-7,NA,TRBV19,TGTGCCAGTAGTCCAAGGACAGAGATCTACGAGCAGTACTTC,CASSPRTEIYEQYF
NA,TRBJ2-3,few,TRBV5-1,TGCGCCAGCAGCTTGGACGGGAGCATGGATACGCAGTATTTT,CASSLDGSMDTQYF
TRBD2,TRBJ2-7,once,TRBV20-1,TGCAGTGCACAAACCCCTAGCGGGAGGATTGGGGAGCAGTACTTC,CSAQTPSGRIGEQYF
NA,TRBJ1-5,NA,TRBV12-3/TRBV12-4,TGTGCCAGCAGTTTGGAGGTATGGGGCAGGACCCTGACAACTAATCAGCCCCAGCATTTT,CASSLEVWGRTLTTNQPQHF
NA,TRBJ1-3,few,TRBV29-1,TGCAGCGTCTCAACTAGGGGAAACACCATATATTTT,CSVSTRGNTIYF
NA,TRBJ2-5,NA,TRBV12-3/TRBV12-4,TGTGCCAGCAGTCTAGGAGGGGGGGTAGAGACCCAGTACTTC,CASSLGGGVETQYF
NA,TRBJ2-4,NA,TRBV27,TGTGCCAGCAGTCCCCAGAGGGGGGGACAGTTGAAAAACATTCAGTACTTC,CASSPQRGGQLKNIQYF
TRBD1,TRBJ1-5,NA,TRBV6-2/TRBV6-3,TGTGCCAGCAGTTACCCGGGACAGTTCGATCAGCCCCAGCATTTT,CASSYPGQFDQPQHF
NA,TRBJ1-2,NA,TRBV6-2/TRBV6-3,TGTGCCAGCAGTTACTTTTCGGGTCCTGGCTACACCTTC,CASSYFSGPGYTF
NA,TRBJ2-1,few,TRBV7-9,TGTGCCAGCAGCTCCGGGGGTATGGATAATGAGCAGTTCTTC,CASSSGGMDNEQFF
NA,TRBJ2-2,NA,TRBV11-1,TGTGCCAGCAGCCATTCCGACAGACTGGCCGGGGAGCTGTTTTTT,CASSHSDRLAGELFF
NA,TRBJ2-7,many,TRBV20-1,TGCAGTGCTATGGACACCAGCTCCTACGAGCAGTACTTC,CSAMDTSSYEQYF